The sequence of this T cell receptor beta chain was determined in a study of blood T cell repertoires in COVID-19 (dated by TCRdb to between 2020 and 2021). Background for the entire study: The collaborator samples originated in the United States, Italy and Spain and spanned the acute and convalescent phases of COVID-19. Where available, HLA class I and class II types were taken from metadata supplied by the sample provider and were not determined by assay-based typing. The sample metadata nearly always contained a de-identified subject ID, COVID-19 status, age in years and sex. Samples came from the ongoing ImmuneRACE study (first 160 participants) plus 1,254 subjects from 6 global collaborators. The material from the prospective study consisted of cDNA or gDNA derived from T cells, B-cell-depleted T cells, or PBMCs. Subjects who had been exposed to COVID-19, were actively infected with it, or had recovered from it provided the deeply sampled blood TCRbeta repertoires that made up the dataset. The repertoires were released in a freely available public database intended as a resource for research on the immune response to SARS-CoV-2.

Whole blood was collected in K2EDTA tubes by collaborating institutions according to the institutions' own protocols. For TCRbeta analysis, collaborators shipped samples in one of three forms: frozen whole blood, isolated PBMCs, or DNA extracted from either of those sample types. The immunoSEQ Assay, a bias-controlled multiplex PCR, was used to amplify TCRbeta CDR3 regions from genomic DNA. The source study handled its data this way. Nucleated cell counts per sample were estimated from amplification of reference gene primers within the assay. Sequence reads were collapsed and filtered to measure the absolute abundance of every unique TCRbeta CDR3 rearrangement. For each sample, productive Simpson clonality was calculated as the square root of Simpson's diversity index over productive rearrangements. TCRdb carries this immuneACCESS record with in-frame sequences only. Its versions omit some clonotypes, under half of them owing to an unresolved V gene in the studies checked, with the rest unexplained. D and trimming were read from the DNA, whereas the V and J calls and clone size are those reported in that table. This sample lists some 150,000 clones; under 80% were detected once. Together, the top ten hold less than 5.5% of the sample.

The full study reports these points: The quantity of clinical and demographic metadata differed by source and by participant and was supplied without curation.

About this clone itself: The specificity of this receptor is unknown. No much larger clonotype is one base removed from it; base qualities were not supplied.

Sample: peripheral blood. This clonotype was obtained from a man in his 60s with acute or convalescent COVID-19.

The CDR3 corresponds to CASRQAGGPVGEQFF. The DNA sequence is given as TGTGCCAGCAGGCAAGCGGGAGGGCCCGTTGGTGAGCAGTTCTTC. The chain employs TRBV2 and TRBJ2-1; 10 of the junction bases match TRBD2. The CDR3 numbers 15 residues from cysteine through phenylalanine. The kept DNA is CDR3 alone, 45 bases in frame from the first base. CDR1 and CDR2 (SNHLY, FYNNEI) derive from the germline V gene. Unmatched junction bases come to 11, with V trimmed by 6 bases and J by 9 bases. Reference TRBV2 and TRBJ2-1 proteins supply the regions before and after the CDR3; the full variable domain is: EPEVTQTPSHQVTQMGQEVILRCVPISNHLYFYWYRQILGQKVEFLVSFYNNEISEKSEIFDDQFSVERPDGSNFTLKIRSTKLEDSAMYFCASRQAGGPVGEQFFGPGTRLTVL.